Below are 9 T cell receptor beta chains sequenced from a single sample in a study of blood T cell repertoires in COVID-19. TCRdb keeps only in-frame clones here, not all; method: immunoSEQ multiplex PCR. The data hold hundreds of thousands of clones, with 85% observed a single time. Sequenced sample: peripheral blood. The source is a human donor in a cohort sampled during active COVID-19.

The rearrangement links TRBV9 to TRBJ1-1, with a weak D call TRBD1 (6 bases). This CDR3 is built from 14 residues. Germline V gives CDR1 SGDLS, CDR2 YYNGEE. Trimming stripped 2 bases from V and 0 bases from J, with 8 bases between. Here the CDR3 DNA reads TGTGCCAGCAGCGTTGGGGGCATGAACACTGAAGCTTTCTTT. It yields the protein CASSVGGMNTEAFF.

The CDR3 region is CASSFLGSFVSDYGYTF. The CDR3, as DNA: TGTGCCAGCAGTTTTCTGGGCAGTTTCGTTTCGGACTATGGCTACACCTTC. The chain combines TRBV28 with TRBJ1-2, with unresolved D. V was trimmed by 3 bases and J by 3 bases, leaving 20 bases between them. The length of the CDR3 is 17 residues. The germline gives CDR1 MDHEN, CDR2 SYDVKM.

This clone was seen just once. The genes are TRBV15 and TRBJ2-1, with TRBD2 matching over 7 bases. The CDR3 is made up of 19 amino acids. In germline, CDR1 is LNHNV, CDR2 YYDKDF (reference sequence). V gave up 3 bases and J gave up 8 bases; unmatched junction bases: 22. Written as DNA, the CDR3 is TGTGCCACCAGCAGTGCCGGCAGCCCCACCCGCGGGGGAGGGGATGAGCAGTTCTTC. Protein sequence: CATSSAGSPTRGGGDEQFF.

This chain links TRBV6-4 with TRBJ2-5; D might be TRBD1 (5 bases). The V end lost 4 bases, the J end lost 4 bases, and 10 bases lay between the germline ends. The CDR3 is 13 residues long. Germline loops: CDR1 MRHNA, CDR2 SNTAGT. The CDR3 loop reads CASSVSQGETQYF. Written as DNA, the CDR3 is TGTGCCAGCAGTGTATCGCAGGGAGAGACCCAGTACTTC.

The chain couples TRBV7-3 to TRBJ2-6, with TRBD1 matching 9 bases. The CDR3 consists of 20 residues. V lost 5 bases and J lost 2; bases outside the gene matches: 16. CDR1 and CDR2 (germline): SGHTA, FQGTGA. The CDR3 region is CASSPVSLTGGMPGANVLTF. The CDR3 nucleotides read TGTGCCAGCAGCCCCGTTTCGCTGACAGGGGGTATGCCTGGGGCCAACGTCCTGACTTTC. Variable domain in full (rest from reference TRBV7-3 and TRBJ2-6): GAGVSQTPSNKVTEKGKYVELRCDPISGHTALYWYRQSLGQGPEFLIYFQGTGAADDSGLPNDRFFAVRPEGSVSTLKIQRTERGDSAVYLCASSPVSLTGGMPGANVLTFGAGSRLTVL.

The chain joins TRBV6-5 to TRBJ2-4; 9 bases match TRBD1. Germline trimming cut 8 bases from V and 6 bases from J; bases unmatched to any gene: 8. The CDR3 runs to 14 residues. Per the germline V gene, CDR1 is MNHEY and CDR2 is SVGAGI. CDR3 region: CASGSPGQGNIQYF. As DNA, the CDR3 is TGTGCCAGCGGATCCCCGGGACAGGGAAACATTCAGTACTTC.

The CDR3 DNA follows: TGTGCCAGCAGTTTAGGTCTTAACACTGAAGCTTTCTTT. This sequence encodes CASSLGLNTEAFF. The rearrangement links TRBV12-3 or TRBV12-4 to TRBJ1-1; no reliable D call. V was shortened by 1 base and J by 2 bases, with 5 bases between the two germline ends. The CDR3 contains 13 residues.

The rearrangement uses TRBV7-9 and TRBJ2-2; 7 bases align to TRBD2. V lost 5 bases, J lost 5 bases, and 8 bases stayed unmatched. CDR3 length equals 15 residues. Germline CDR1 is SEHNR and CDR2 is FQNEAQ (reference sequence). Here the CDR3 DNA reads TGTGCCAGCAGCCTCATTAGCGGGTCTACCGGGGAGCTGTTTTTT. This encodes CASSLISGSTGELFF.

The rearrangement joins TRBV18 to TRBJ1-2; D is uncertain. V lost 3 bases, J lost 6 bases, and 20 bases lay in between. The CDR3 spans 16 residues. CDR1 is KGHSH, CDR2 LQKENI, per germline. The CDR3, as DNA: TGTGCCAGCTCACCGACGGGTGTAAGGGAGAAACATGGCTACACCTTC. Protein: CASSPTGVREKHGYTF.